A single sample is the source of the 24 T cell receptor beta chains below, sequenced in a study of blood T cell repertoires in COVID-19. Sequenced by immunoSEQ multiplex PCR; TCRdb stores in-frame clones only, minus some. The table has 110,000 or so clones, 75% to 90% seen once. The sample consisted of peripheral blood. The receptors were gathered from an older man with active or convalescent COVID-19.

This clone was recorded once. The chain links TRBV6-4 to TRBJ1-2; D gene uncertain. V lost 6 bases to trimming and J lost 4 bases, with 12 bases between them. CDR1 and CDR2 from the germline V gene are MRHNA and SNTAGT. There are 13 residues in the CDR3. The CDR3 nucleotides read TGTGCCAGCAGCCCGGGCGGGGTCTATGGCTACACCTTC. This gives the protein CASSPGGVYGYTF.

The chain uses TRBV15 and TRBJ2-5; TRBD2 aligns across 9 bases. This CDR3 has 14 residues. V gave up 3 bases and J gave up 4 bases; unmatched junction bases: 3. The germline V gene encodes CDR1 LNHNV and CDR2 YYDKDF (reference sequence). The CDR3 sequence is CATSRGGLAETQYF. The CDR3 DNA reads as TGTGCCACCAGCAGGGGGGGACTAGCAGAGACCCAGTACTTC.

This chain links TRBV5-1 with TRBJ2-1, with TRBD2 identical over 10 bases. This CDR3 has 15 amino acids. Germline CDR1 and CDR2: SGHRS and YFSETQ. J was trimmed by 10 bases and V by 0 bases; bases with no gene match: 7. The DNA for the CDR3 is TGCGCCAGCAGCTTGGGGCTAGCGGGAGAGAGAGAGCAGTTCTTC. This codes for CASSLGLAGEREQFF.

The CDR3 loop is CASSMGTGQFSYEQYF. DNA for the CDR3: TGTGCCAGTAGTATGGGAACAGGGCAATTCTCCTACGAGCAGTACTTC. The genes are TRBV19 and TRBJ2-7, with a possible D match to TRBD1 (6 bases). Trimming left V 3 bases short and J 0 bases short, with 15 bases between. Germline CDR1 and CDR2: LNHDA and SQIVND (reference sequence). The CDR3 has 16 residues.

The genes are TRBV10-3 and TRBJ1-4; a weak D match, TRBD1 (5 bases). The CDR3 covers 15 residues. Germline CDR1 is ENHRY and CDR2 is SYGVKD. V was pared by 3 bases and J by 2 bases, with 10 bases between. The CDR3 protein is CAISDREGTNEKLFF. CDR3 sequence (DNA): TGTGCCATCAGTGACAGGGAAGGGACTAATGAAAAACTGTTTTTT.

The chain links TRBV4-1 to TRBJ2-7; 11 bases are shared with TRBD1. CDR1 and CDR2 (germline): MGHRA, YSYEKL. Losses at the gene ends were 5 bases for V and 3 bases for J; bases not matched to a gene: 6. CDR3 length equals 15 residues. CDR3 DNA sequence: TGCGCCAGCAGCTACCCGGGACAGGGGGGCTACGAGCAGTACTTC. Protein: CASSYPGQGGYEQYF.

The chain couples TRBV19 to TRBJ2-1, with D maybe TRBD1 (5 bases). V shed 0 bases and J shed 4 bases, with 10 bases lying between them. The CDR3 spans 15 residues. Germline values: CDR1 LNHDA, CDR2 SQIVND (reference sequence). The DNA of the CDR3 is TGTGCCAGTAGTATAGACGGACAAGGGTACAATGAGCAGTTCTTC. It encodes CASSIDGQGYNEQFF.

This chain uses TRBV19 with TRBJ1-3; D gene unclear. V was cut by 6 bases and J by 1 base, with 16 bases left in between. Per germline, CDR1 LNHDA and CDR2 SQIVND (reference sequence). This CDR3 spans 16 amino acids. The CDR3 loop is CASSLWPVNSGNTIYF. DNA for the CDR3: TGTGCCAGTAGCCTCTGGCCAGTAAATTCTGGAAACACCATATATTTT.

This clone was observed a few times. The chain has TRBV7-2 and TRBJ2-1, with a weak D call TRBD2 (6 bases). The CDR3 runs 15 residues. The ends were cut back, 3 bases at V and 0 bases at J, with 9 bases in the middle. Germline CDR1 reads SGHTA; CDR2 reads FQGNSA. The CDR3 is CASSFHSGSYNEQFF. Here the CDR3 DNA reads TGTGCCAGCAGCTTTCATAGCGGCTCCTACAATGAGCAGTTCTTC.

V gene TRBV19 combines with J gene TRBJ1-5, with D hard to call. The CDR3 has 13 amino acids. The V end was cut by 4 bases, the J end by 4 bases, with 8 bases between. The V gene's germline CDR1 is LNHDA and CDR2 SQIVND (reference sequence). CDR3 bases: TGTGCCAGTAGTACGAGCAGGAATCAGCCCCAGCATTTT. As protein: CASSTSRNQPQHF.

This rearrangement joins TRBV4-1 to TRBJ1-6, with D unresolved. The CDR3 loop spans 16 amino acids. Trimming removed 2 bases at V and 0 bases at J, with 8 bases between. Germline V CDR1 and CDR2: MGHRA, YSYEKL. The CDR3 coding sequence is TGCGCCAGCAGCCAACCTCTGAGCTCCTATAATTCACCCCTCCACTTT. Its translation is CASSQPLSSYNSPLHF.

Here the CDR3 reads CASSLSQDTGELFF. The CDR3 nucleotides read TGTGCCAGCAGTTTAAGCCAGGACACCGGGGAGCTGTTTTTT. This chain connects TRBV28 to TRBJ2-2, with D hard to call. The CDR3 has 14 residues. Germline V CDR1 and CDR2: MDHEN, SYDVKM. The V gene lost 2 bases and the J gene lost 3 bases, with 7 bases spanning the gap. The variable domain in full, completed from reference TRBV28 and TRBJ2-2, reads DVKVTQSSRYLVKRTGEKVFLECVQDMDHENMFWYRQDPGLGLRLIYFSYDVKMKEKGDIPEGYSVSREKKERFSLILESASTNQTSMYLCASSLSQDTGELFFGEGSRLTVL.

This clone was detected only once. The chain carries TRBV4-1 and TRBJ2-1; TRBD2 aligns across 8 bases. Germline-derived CDR1 and CDR2 are MGHRA and YSYEKL. The V segment lost 2 bases and the J segment 4 bases; nucleotides outside the gene matches: 7. CDR3 length: 16 amino acids. The CDR3 sequence is CASSQLTSGSYNEQFF. CDR3 coding DNA: TGCGCCAGCAGCCAACTGACCAGCGGGAGTTACAATGAGCAGTTCTTC.

V is TRBV3-1 (or the pseudogene TRBV3-2) and J is TRBJ2-2; 14 positions agree with TRBD2. Germline V gives CDR1 LGHDT, CDR2 YNNKEL (reference sequence). The CDR3 spans 17 residues. With V trimmed by 5 bases and J by 3 bases, 5 bases remained unmatched. The CDR3 DNA reads as TGTGCCAGCAGCAGACTAGCGGGAGGGTTTGACACCGGGGAGCTGTTTTTT. This codes for CASSRLAGGFDTGELFF.

The chain employs TRBV24-1 and TRBJ1-6, with TRBD1 matching over 7 bases. V gave up 9 bases and J gave up 6 bases; unmatched junction bases: 4. Per the germline V gene, CDR1 is KGHDR and CDR2 is SFDVKD. The CDR3 has 13 residues. The CDR3 nucleotides read TGTGCCACCCAGGGACAGTTTAATTCACCCCTCCACTTT. As protein: CATQGQFNSPLHF.

This chain connects TRBV30 to TRBJ1-2; D remains ambiguous. The CDR3 length is 14 residues. Trimming pared 6 bases from V and 6 bases from J, leaving 20 bases between. Per germline, CDR1 GTSNPN and CDR2 SVGIG (reference sequence). The CDR3 protein is CACNSGVSLNGYTF. In DNA, the CDR3 is TGTGCCTGCAACAGCGGGGTATCCCTCAATGGCTACACCTTC.

This sequence joins TRBV5-1 and TRBJ2-5; a possible D gene is TRBD1 (5 bases). The V and J ends lost 4 bases and 5 bases respectively, with 15 bases between them. Germline assignment: CDR1 SGHRS and CDR2 YFSETQ. The CDR3 consists of 14 residues. The CDR3 DNA follows: TGCGCCAGCAGCGCCCAGGGTACCGGTGAGACCCAGTACTTC. Protein sequence: CASSAQGTGETQYF.

The chain couples TRBV6-6 to TRBJ1-4, with no clear D. The CDR3 consists of 14 residues. Trimming took 3 bases from V and 5 from J, leaving 10 bases between them. Germline values: CDR1 MNHNY, CDR2 SVGAGI (reference sequence). The CDR3 loop is CASSYPEENEKLFF. The CDR3 DNA sequence: TGTGCCAGCAGTTATCCGGAGGAGAATGAAAAACTGTTTTTT.

V and J are TRBV15 and TRBJ2-1; perhaps TRBD1 as D (6 bases). The V gene's germline CDR1 is LNHNV and CDR2 YYDKDF (reference sequence). The CDR3 spans 16 residues. V was shortened by 1 base and J by 2 bases, with 12 bases between the two germline ends. CDR3 protein: CATSRGGRLTYNEQFF. CDR3 in DNA: TGTGCCACCAGCAGAGGGGGGCGTCTTACCTACAATGAGCAGTTCTTC. Looking up the rest from reference TRBV15 and TRBJ2-1 gives the full variable domain: DAMVIQNPRYQVTQFGKPVTLSCSQTLNHNVMYWYQQKSSQAPKLLFHYYDKDFNNEADTPDNFQSRRPNTSFCFLDIRSPGLGDTAMYLCATSRGGRLTYNEQFFGPGTRLTVL.

V usage is TRBV7-2 and J usage is TRBJ1-6, with 7 bases matching TRBD1. Germline CDR1 is SGHTA and CDR2 is FQGNSA. V lost 4 bases and J lost 5; bases outside the gene matches: 5. The CDR3 contains 15 residues. CDR3: CASSSSRGNNSPLHF. Here the CDR3 DNA reads TGTGCCAGCAGCTCGTCCAGGGGGAATAATTCACCCCTCCACTTT.

The chain recombines TRBV28 with TRBJ1-2; weak D call: TRBD1 (6 bases). V lost 1 base and J 0 bases, leaving 12 bases between the germline ends. Germline loops: CDR1 MDHEN, CDR2 SYDVKM. There are 16 residues in the CDR3. The CDR3 here is CASSLSPGHSNYGYTF. CDR3 nucleotide sequence: TGTGCCAGCAGTTTATCCCCGGGACACTCTAACTATGGCTACACCTTC.

The chain combines TRBV4-1 with TRBJ2-1; 8 bases are a match to TRBD2. Trimming at V came to 4 bases and at J to 5 bases, leaving 4 bases not matched to a gene. The CDR3 totals 14 residues. Germline lookup yields CDR1 MGHRA and CDR2 YSYEKL. The CDR3 DNA follows: TGCGCCAGCAGCCGGGGGACTAGAGACAATGAGCAGTTCTTC. This encodes CASSRGTRDNEQFF.

The genes are TRBV19 and TRBJ1-1; TRBD1 agrees at 9 bases. V gave up 9 bases and J gave up 4 bases; unmatched junction bases: 9. This CDR3 contains 14 residues. The germline gives CDR1 LNHDA, CDR2 SQIVND (reference sequence). This chain's CDR3 is CASQTGGGPTEAFF. Written as DNA, the CDR3 is TGTGCCAGCCAGACAGGGGGAGGACCCACTGAAGCTTTCTTT.

This clone showed up just a few times. This rearrangement joins TRBV27 to TRBJ1-1; D perhaps matches TRBD1 (5 bases). V was cut by 0 bases and J by 0 bases, with 11 bases left in between. This CDR3 region has 16 residues. CDR1 and CDR2 from the germline V gene are MNHEY and SMNVEV (reference sequence). CDR3 in amino acids: CASSLSGRYMNTEAFF. Here the CDR3 DNA reads TGTGCCAGCAGTTTATCGGGGCGGTACATGAACACTGAAGCTTTCTTT.